A single sample is the source of the 15 T cell receptor beta chains below, sequenced in a study of T cells in Graves' hyperthyroidism and ophthalmopathy. Amplification yielded TCR beta CDR3 regions, with RNA transcripts as the source. The TCR CDR3 first-round RT-PCR relied on the HTBI primer set. TCRdb reprocessed the multiplex PCR reads via MiXCR and lists one record per CDR3 protein. The sample has some 500,000 distinct CDR3 sequences, approximately 15% seen once; the top ten hold less than 20%. Source material: blood. Receptors originate from a woman under 30 with Graves' hyperthyroidism.

This clonotype was recorded many times. The chain carries TRBV18 and TRBJ2-1, with 7 bases identical to TRBD2. The CDR3 is 17 amino acids. After removal of 0 bases from V and 4 bases from J, the junction contained 9 bases not matched to a gene. CDR1 and CDR2 (germline): KGHSH, LQKENI. The CDR3 protein is CASSPPDREEGYNEQFF. CDR3 sequence (DNA): TGTGCCAGCTCACCACCGGACCGGGAGGAGGGTTACAATGAGCAGTTCTTC. The variable domain in full, with the rest retrieved from reference TRBV18 and TRBJ2-1, is NAGVMQNPRHLVRRRGQEARLRCSPMKGHSHVYWYRQLPEEGLKFMVYLQKENIIDESGMPKERFSAEFPKEGPSILRIQQVVRGDSAAYFCASSPPDREEGYNEQFFGPGTRLTVL.

This clonotype came up a few times. The J gene is TRBJ2-5, the V gene TRBV7-9; D possibly corresponds to TRBD2 (6 bases). The CDR3 covers 14 residues. From germline, CDR1 is SEHNR and CDR2 FQNEAQ (reference sequence). V lost 1 base, J lost 2 bases, and 8 bases lay in between. The CDR3, as DNA: TGTGCCAGCAGCTTAGTAGCGGAACAAGAGACCCAGTACTTC. Translated, it gives CASSLVAEQETQYF. Full variable domain (remainder filled in from reference TRBV7-9 and TRBJ2-5): DTGVSQNPRHKITKRGQNVTFRCDPISEHNRLYWYRQTLGQGPEFLTYFQNEAQLEKSRLLSDRFSAERPKGSFSTLEIQRTEQGDSAMYLCASSLVAEQETQYFGPGTRLLVL.

This chain uses TRBV7-8 with TRBJ2-1; D unclear. Between the trimmed V and J ends, which lost 0 bases and 9 bases, there was a span of 9 bases. The germline V gene has CDR1 SGHVS and CDR2 FQNEAQ. The CDR3 loop spans 13 amino acids. The CDR3 protein is CASSLAPECEQFF. CDR3 nucleotides: TGTGCCAGCAGCTTAGCACCAGAATGTGAGCAGTTCTTC.

Ten or more counts support this clonotype. The rearrangement joins TRBV28 to TRBJ2-7; unclear D gene. The V gene lost 7 bases and the J gene lost 1 base, with 11 bases spanning the gap. In germline, CDR1 is MDHEN, CDR2 SYDVKM. The CDR3 contains 13 residues. This chain's CDR3 is CASKNGPSYEQYV. DNA for the CDR3: TGTGCCAGCAAAAACGGACCGTCCTACGAGCAGTACGTC.

Ten or more counts support this clonotype. This chain uses TRBV10-2 with TRBJ2-7; tentatively, D is TRBD1 (5 bases). V gave up 8 bases and J gave up 3 bases, with 14 bases separating them. Germline CDR1 and CDR2: WSHSY and SAAADI. CDR3 length: 13 residues. DNA for the CDR3: TGCGCCAGCGGGGCAGGGAAAAGCTACGAGCAGTACGTC. It yields the protein CASGAGKSYEQYV.

This clonotype was seen many times. V and J are TRBV12-3 or TRBV12-4 and TRBJ1-4; 9 positions agree with TRBD1. The CDR3 sequence is 12 residues long. V lost 7 bases to trimming and J lost 8 bases; unmatched junction nucleotides: 2. CDR3 DNA sequence: TGTGCCAGCAACAGGGGGCTCGAAAAACTGTTTTTT. Translating it yields CASNRGLEKLFF.

This clonotype occurred a few times. The chain joins TRBV7-9 to TRBJ1-5; D not resolved. Germline CDR1 is SEHNR and CDR2 is FQNEAQ (reference sequence). The CDR3 loop spans 15 amino acids. The V end lost 5 bases, the J end lost 2 bases, and 13 bases lay between the germline ends. The CDR3 protein is CASSPSDGGNQPQHF. For the CDR3, the DNA is TGTGCCAGCAGCCCAAGTGACGGGGGCAATCAGCCCCAGCATTTT. Variable domain in full (rest from reference TRBV7-9 and TRBJ1-5): DTGVSQNPRHKITKRGQNVTFRCDPISEHNRLYWYRQTLGQGPEFLTYFQNEAQLEKSRLLSDRFSAERPKGSFSTLEIQRTEQGDSAMYLCASSPSDGGNQPQHFGDGTRLSIL.

In its sample, this clonotype was seen many times. This chain joins TRBV5-1 and TRBJ2-2; D may correspond to TRBD1 or TRBD2 (5 bases each). Germline CDR1 is SGHRS and CDR2 is YFSETQ. The CDR3 runs to 15 residues. V gave up 3 bases and J gave up 0 bases, with 9 bases separating them. CDR3 sequence reads: CASSWRTSNTGELFF. In nucleotides, the CDR3 is TGCGCCAGCAGCTGGAGGACATCGAACACCGGGGAGCTGTTTTTT.

The CDR3 here is CASSLVGRVTDTQYF. CDR3 coding DNA: TGTGCCAGCAGCTTAGTTGGGCGGGTAACAGATACGCAGTATTTT. The chain joins TRBV7-2 to TRBJ2-3, with D possibly TRBD2 on 5 matching bases. Germline V gene lookup returns CDR1 SGHTA and CDR2 FQGNSA. The CDR3 is made up of 15 amino acids. The ends were cut back, 1 base at V and 3 bases at J, with 11 bases in the middle.

The CDR3, as DNA: TGTGCCAGCAGCCCGAAGCAAGGCTACGAGCAGTACTTC. Translating it yields CASSPKQGYEQYF. The chain couples TRBV11-3 to TRBJ2-7, with D hard to call. The V end lost 5 bases, the J end lost 3 bases, and 11 bases lay between the germline ends. This CDR3 has 13 residues. From germline, CDR1 is SGHNT and CDR2 YENEEA.

The chain has TRBV18 and TRBJ2-1; weak D call: TRBD2 (7 bases). Trimming shortened V by 8 bases and J by 8 bases, and 19 bases separated the two germline ends. Germline V lookup: CDR1 KGHSH, CDR2 LQKENI. This CDR3 has 14 residues. The DNA of the CDR3 is TGTGCCAGCGCCCTGAATCGGGGGGCCGATGAGCAGTTCTTC. Translated, it gives CASALNRGADEQFF. Variable domain in full (rest from reference TRBV18 and TRBJ2-1): NAGVMQNPRHLVRRRGQEARLRCSPMKGHSHVYWYRQLPEEGLKFMVYLQKENIIDESGMPKERFSAEFPKEGPSILRIQQVVRGDSAAYFCASALNRGADEQFFGPGTRLTVL.

The chain recombines TRBV7-2 with TRBJ1-1, with D hard to call. CDR3 length: 13 residues. Trimming took off 5 bases at V and 4 bases at J, with 11 bases between the two ends. Germline V gene lookup returns CDR1 SGHTA and CDR2 FQGNSA. As DNA, the CDR3 is TGTGCCAGCAGCCGTCTTGTAATCACTGAAGCTTTCTTT. It encodes CASSRLVITEAFF.

There are a few counts of this clonotype. The chain combines TRBV11-2 with TRBJ2-1; no definite D call. CDR1 is SGHAT and CDR2 is FQNNGV in the germline V gene. V was shortened by 3 bases and J by 6 bases, with 9 bases between the two germline ends. The CDR3 runs 13 residues. The CDR3 DNA is TGTGCCAGCAGCTTGTCGCCTGCCAATGAGCAGTTCTTC. Its protein is CASSLSPANEQFF.

This clonotype was observed at least ten times. This sequence joins TRBV7-3 and TRBJ2-1; D possibly corresponds to TRBD2 (5 bases). The CDR3 covers 16 residues. Germline CDR1 is SGHTA and CDR2 is FQGTGA. Trimming took off 1 base at V and 7 bases at J, with 17 bases between the two ends. In DNA form, the CDR3 reads TGTGCCAGCAGCTTAAGTCGGAGGACGAATTCAAATGAGCAGTTCTTC. Residues: CASSLSRRTNSNEQFF.

As for this clonotype: A read error may produce the germline difference seen at one junction end. This sequence joins TRBV19 and TRBJ2-1; D is possibly TRBD2 (6 bases). The CDR3 totals 14 residues. The germline gives CDR1 LNHDA, CDR2 SQIVND (reference sequence). CDR3 residues: CVSSIGGTYNEQFF. The CDR3 DNA reads TGTGTCAGTAGTATCGGCGGGACCTACAATGAGCAGTTCTTC.